This entry lists 19 T cell receptor beta chains sequenced from one sample in a study of T cell responses to AZD1222 COVID-19 vaccine. Libraries were prepared by immunoSEQ multiplex PCR; TCRdb keeps only in-frame clonotypes and omits some of them. The table has around 160,000 clones, about 93% seen once. This specimen was peripheral blood, taken on day 0 of AZD1222 vaccination. All receptors derive from an adult in good health.

This clone was seen a handful of times. V is TRBV10-2 and J is TRBJ2-7, with TRBD2 matching over 8 bases. V dropped 1 base and J dropped 2; count of bases not matched to a gene: 1. CDR1 WSHSY and CDR2 SAAADI come from the germline V gene. The CDR3 spans 14 residues. CDR3 DNA sequence: TGCGCCAGCAGTGAGTTAGCGGGGCCCTACGAGCAGTACTTC. It codes for CASSELAGPYEQYF.

V and J are TRBV6-5 and TRBJ1-4, with 9 positions matching TRBD1. V shed 6 bases and J 1 base; nucleotides not matched to a gene: 3. Per the germline V gene, CDR1 is MNHEY and CDR2 is SVGAGI. The CDR3 is 15 amino acids. The DNA of the CDR3 is TGTGCCAGCAGGGTGACAGGGGGAACTAATGAAAAACTGTTTTTT. Its protein product is CASRVTGGTNEKLFF.

The rearrangement links TRBV6-1 to TRBJ1-6, with D tentatively TRBD1 (6 bases). Deletions cut 0 bases from V and 10 bases from J, with 13 bases between. There are 15 residues in the CDR3. Germline V gene lookup returns CDR1 MNHNS and CDR2 SASEGT. The CDR3 region has the DNA TGTGCCAGCAGTGAAGCGTCAGGGGAGGAATCACCCCTCCACTTT. This encodes CASSEASGEESPLHF.

The chain combines TRBV5-1 with TRBJ1-1, with a tentative D call TRBD1 (5 bases). The CDR3 contains 15 residues. Germline assignment: CDR1 SGHRS and CDR2 YFSETQ. V lost 4 bases and J lost 3, with 16 bases in between. The CDR3 protein is CASSLEGAGYTEAFF. CDR3 nucleotides: TGCGCCAGCAGCCTGGAAGGGGCAGGGTACACTGAAGCTTTCTTT.

The CDR3 bases are TGTGCCAGCAGCCAGACCAATGAGCAGTTCTTC. Amino acid sequence: CASSQTNEQFF. The chain joins TRBV3-1 (or the pseudogene TRBV3-2) to TRBJ2-1; D gene uncertain. CDR1 and CDR2 (germline): LGHDT, YNNKEL (reference sequence). V lost 3 bases and J 6 bases, leaving 3 bases between the germline ends. This CDR3 region has 11 residues.

The chain carries TRBV27 and TRBJ1-5; a possible D gene is TRBD1 (5 bases). The germline V gene encodes CDR1 MNHEY and CDR2 SMNVEV (reference sequence). Deletions cut 5 bases from V and 0 bases from J, with 8 bases between. This CDR3 is 14 amino acids long. In DNA form, the CDR3 reads TGTGCCAGCAGTGTCAGGGATAGCAATCAGCCCCAGCATTTT. Translation: CASSVRDSNQPQHF.

This chain joins TRBV27 and TRBJ1-4; D unclear. Germline loops: CDR1 MNHEY, CDR2 SMNVEV (reference sequence). Trimming pared 6 bases from V and 0 bases from J, leaving 11 bases between. The CDR3 is made up of 15 amino acids. The CDR3 is CASRRSRATNEKLFF. The CDR3 bases are TGTGCCAGCAGGCGCTCGAGGGCAACTAATGAAAAACTGTTTTTT.

The rearrangement links TRBV2 to TRBJ1-5; 7 bases align to TRBD1. The CDR3 length is 15 residues. CDR1 and CDR2 (germline): SNHLY, FYNNEI. Trimming at V came to 5 bases and at J to 4 bases, leaving 8 bases not matched to a gene. CDR3 loop: CASSTTGEVNQPQHF. Written as DNA, the CDR3 is TGTGCCAGCAGTACTACAGGGGAAGTGAATCAGCCCCAGCATTTT.

J is TRBJ2-7 and V is TRBV5-4; 7 bases map to TRBD2. CDR3 length: 13 residues. The V segment lost 1 base and the J segment 4 bases; nucleotides outside the gene matches: 2. Germline values: CDR1 SGHNT, CDR2 YYREEE (reference sequence). The CDR3 sequence: CASSLRGVYEQYF. In DNA, the CDR3 is TGTGCCAGCAGCTTGCGGGGGGTGTACGAGCAGTACTTC.

CDR3 nucleotides: TGTGCCAGCAGTGAAGGGGGCAGGGCCCCCGAGCAGTACTTC. Protein product: CASSEGGRAPEQYF. The chain recombines TRBV25-1 with TRBJ2-7, with a possible D match to TRBD1 (6 bases). The CDR3 is 14 amino acids. Germline V CDR1 and CDR2: MGHDK, SYGVNS. Trimming removed 2 bases at V and 6 bases at J, with 14 bases between.

V gene TRBV6-4 combines with J gene TRBJ1-1; possible D gene TRBD1, 6 bases. The CDR3 has 13 residues. The V and J ends lost 3 bases and 8 bases respectively, with 13 bases between them. Germline-derived CDR1 and CDR2 are MRHNA and SNTAGT. Here the CDR3 reads CASSEGEGGEAFF. For the CDR3, the DNA is TGTGCCAGCAGTGAGGGCGAAGGGGGGGAAGCTTTCTTT.

The chain has TRBV3-1 (or the pseudogene TRBV3-2) and TRBJ2-7, with D tentatively TRBD1 or TRBD2 (5 bases each). Germline V gene lookup returns CDR1 LGHDT and CDR2 YNNKEL (reference sequence). With 1 base removed from V and 9 bases from J, the gap between germline ends came to 10 bases. The CDR3 runs to 12 residues. CDR3 DNA: TGTGCCAGCAGCCAAGTAACTGGGGGGCAGTACTTC. Translated, it gives CASSQVTGGQYF.

The chain employs TRBV5-8 and TRBJ1-2, with 10 bases lining up with TRBD1. The V gene's germline CDR1 is SGHTS and CDR2 YDEGEE. This CDR3 region has 16 residues. V lost 3 bases, J lost 2 bases, and 7 bases stayed unmatched. The DNA for the CDR3 is TGTGCCAGCAGCTCCTGGGGACAGGGGAGGAACTATGGCTACACCTTC. This gives the protein CASSSWGQGRNYGYTF.

This clone has only a few counts. V gene TRBV11-2 combines with J gene TRBJ1-2, with 7 nucleotides matching TRBD1. The CDR3 spans 14 residues. The V and J ends lost 7 bases and 1 base, in that order; junction bases with no gene match: 6. Germline CDR1 SGHAT, CDR2 FQNNGV. The CDR3 spells CASTKTGINYGYTF. CDR3 coding DNA: TGTGCCAGCACCAAGACAGGGATTAACTATGGCTACACCTTC. Variable domain in full (rest from reference TRBV11-2 and TRBJ1-2): EAGVAQSPRYKIIEKRQSVAFWCNPISGHATLYWYQQILGQGPKLLIQFQNNGVVDDSQLPKDRFSAERLKGVDSTLKIQPAKLEDSAVYLCASTKTGINYGYTFGSGTRLTVV.

This clone was seen once. The chain couples TRBV5-8 to TRBJ2-1; either TRBD1 or TRBD2 may supply D (5 bases each). This CDR3 is built from 15 residues. Trimming cost V 4 bases and J 6 bases, with 17 bases left between them. Germline V gene lookup returns CDR1 SGHTS and CDR2 YDEGEE. CDR3 sequence (DNA): TGTGCCAGCAGCCGGGGACCCTACGCAGGCAATGAGCAGTTCTTC. The encoded protein is CASSRGPYAGNEQFF.

The chain combines TRBV2 with TRBJ1-2; 9 bases agree with TRBD1. CDR3 length equals 15 residues. The V gene's germline CDR1 is SNHLY and CDR2 FYNNEI. Trimming took 6 bases from V and 8 from J; bases not matched to a gene: 13. In DNA form, the CDR3 reads TGTGCCAGCAGAACCGGACAGGGGATCTCCGGGGGCTACACCTTC. Translated, it gives CASRTGQGISGGYTF. The variable domain in full, completed from reference TRBV2 and TRBJ1-2, reads EPEVTQTPSHQVTQMGQEVILRCVPISNHLYFYWYRQILGQKVEFLVSFYNNEISEKSEIFDDQFSVERPDGSNFTLKIRSTKLEDSAMYFCASRTGQGISGGYTFGSGTRLTVV.

The V call is TRBV5-1, the J call TRBJ1-1; maybe TRBD1 (5 bases). V dropped 4 bases and J dropped 0 bases, with 13 bases sitting between them. Looked up from germline, CDR1 is SGHRS and CDR2 is YFSETQ. The CDR3 is made up of 15 amino acids. This chain's CDR3 is CASSGGRTVNTEAFF. The CDR3 DNA is TGCGCCAGCAGCGGGGGGAGGACGGTGAACACTGAAGCTTTCTTT.

This chain links TRBV4-2 with TRBJ2-1; a possible D gene is TRBD2 (6 bases). Germline CDR1 is LGHNA and CDR2 is YNFKEQ. CDR3 size: 16 residues. The V end lost 2 bases, the J end lost 0 bases, and 11 bases lay between the germline ends. DNA for the CDR3: TGTGCCAGCAGCCAATCTAGCGCAAGCTCCTACAATGAGCAGTTCTTC. It is translated as CASSQSSASSYNEQFF.

The rearrangement joins TRBV6-4 to TRBJ2-1; tentatively, D is TRBD1 (6 bases). Germline loops: CDR1 MRHNA, CDR2 SNTAGT. This CDR3 has 15 residues. V gave up 0 bases and J gave up 6 bases, with 12 bases separating them. The CDR3 loop reads CASSDSWTAPNEQFF. CDR3 in DNA: TGTGCCAGCAGTGACTCCTGGACAGCCCCCAATGAGCAGTTCTTC.